This T cell receptor (beta chain) was captured in a study of Graves' ophthalmopathy and Graves' hyperthyroidism. Study-wide results and limits: Blood also harbored most expanded thyroid clonotypes above 0.001 frequency.

CDR3 regions of TCR beta were amplified from RNA transcripts. Second-round multiplex PCR came after first-round RT-PCR with HTBI primers. A single record per CDR3 protein comes from TCRdb applying MiXCR to the multiplex PCR reads. The sample holds some 200,000 distinct CDR3 sequences; over 25% are singletons and the top ten take about 8.2%. This clonotype was counted at least ten times. Its antigen remains unidentified. CDR1 and CDR2 from the germline V gene are SGHRS and YFSETQ. The CDR3 has 15 residues. With 4 bases clipped from V and 0 bases from J, the junction kept 5 bases outside the gene matches.

Source material: peripheral blood. V usage is TRBV5-1 and J usage is TRBJ2-7; 9 bases align to TRBD1. This sequence was found in a man in his fifties or sixties with Graves' ophthalmopathy. The CDR3 DNA follows: TGCGCCAGCAGCCTGGGACAGGGAGCCTCCTACGAGCAGTACTTC. This gives the protein CASSLGQGASYEQYF.